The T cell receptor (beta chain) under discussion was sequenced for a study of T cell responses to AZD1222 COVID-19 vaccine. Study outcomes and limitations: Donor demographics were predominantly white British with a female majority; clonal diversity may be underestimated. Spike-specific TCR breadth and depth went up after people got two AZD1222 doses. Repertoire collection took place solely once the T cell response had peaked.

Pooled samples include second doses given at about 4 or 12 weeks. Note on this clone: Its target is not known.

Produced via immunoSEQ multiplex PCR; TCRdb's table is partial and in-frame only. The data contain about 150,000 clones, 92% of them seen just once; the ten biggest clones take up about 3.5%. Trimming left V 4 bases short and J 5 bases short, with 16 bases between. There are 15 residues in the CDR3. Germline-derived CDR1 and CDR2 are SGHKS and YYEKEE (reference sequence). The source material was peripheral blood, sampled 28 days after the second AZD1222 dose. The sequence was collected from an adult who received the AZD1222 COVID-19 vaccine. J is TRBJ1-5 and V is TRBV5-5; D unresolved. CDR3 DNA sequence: TGTGCCAGCAGCGCTGGCCCCGACGAATATCAGCCCCAGCATTTT. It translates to CASSAGPDEYQPQHF.